The rows below give T cell receptor beta chains drawn from one sample of a study of glioma-infiltrating T cells. TCRdb analysed the multiplex PCR reads with MiXCR anew, one entry per CDR3 protein. The table lists 300,000 to 450,000 distinct CDR3 sequences, roughly 41% of them singletons. The sequenced material came from glioma tissue, nonneoplastic brain tissue, or PBMCs (not recorded which). The receptor set was obtained from a human donor with low-grade glioma or glioblastoma, undergoing nonglioma brain surgery, or in good health (not recorded which). CDR3s include the opening cysteine and the closing phenylalanine or tryptophan. D genes are given only for firm matches. For some rows the clone size is stated as once, few or many, or as a class when expanded; others skip it.

TRBJ2-5 TRBV27 NA NA TGTGCCAGCAGTTTTAGCGGAGGCTGGGAGGCCGAGTACTTC CASSFSGGWEAEYF
TRBJ2-1 TRBV2 few NA TGTGCCAGCGGGATAGGGGATTACAATGAGCAGTTCTTC CASGIGDYNEQFF
TRBJ2-3 TRBV20-1 many NA TGCAGTGCTAGAGACCCCAGAGGGGCGGGACCTAGCACAGATACGCAGTATTTT CSARDPRGAGPSTDTQYF
TRBJ1-1 TRBV4-1 few NA TGCGCCAGCAGCCACGGGACGGTGGACACTGAAGCTTTCTTT CASSHGTVDTEAFF
TRBJ1-5 TRBV28 many TRBD1 TGTGCCAGCTTAGATGGGACAGTCTATAGCAATCAGCCCCAGCATTTT CASLDGTVYSNQPQHF
TRBJ1-1 TRBV20-1 NA NA TGCAGTGCCCGAGGAGTGGGCGACTGCAGGGAAGCTTTCTTT CSARGVGDCREAFF
TRBJ2-3 TRBV7-2 few NA TGTGCCAGCAGCCCAGGGTGGTGCACAGATACGCAGTATTTT CASSPGWCTDTQYF
TRBJ2-5 TRBV6-6 few TRBD2 TGTGCCAGCAGTTACCCGATTTGGGCTAGCGGGTCTTACCAAGAGACCCAGTACTTC CASSYPIWASGSYQETQYF
TRBJ2-7 TRBV20-1 many NA TGCAGTGCTAGAGTTCCGACAGGAGAGCAGTACTTC CSARVPTGEQYF
TRBJ1-2 TRBV29-1 NA NA TGCAGCGTTGGTTCGGTTAACTATGGCTACACCTTC CSVGSVNYGYTF
TRBJ2-7 TRBV20-1 many NA TGCAGTGCTAGAGAAGGACCCTACGAGCAGTACTTC CSAREGPYEQYF
TRBJ2-7 TRBV20-1 many NA TGCAGTGCTAGAGATCTCAGGACGTTGTCCTACGAGCAGTACTTC CSARDLRTLSYEQYF
TRBJ2-7 TRBV7-9 NA NA TGTGCCAGCAGCTTACACGGACAGAACGAGCAGTACTTC CASSLHGQNEQYF
TRBJ2-5 TRBV20-1 few NA TGCAGTGCTTTCCAGCTCCAAGAGACCCAGTACTTC CSAFQLQETQYF
TRBJ2-4 TRBV2 once NA TGTGCCAGCAGTGGGTTTAGCGAGGTCATTCAGTACTTC CASSGFSEVIQYF